The entry that follows covers one TCR beta chain sequence. These data originate in a study of blood T cell repertoires in COVID-19. Method: immunoSEQ multiplex PCR; TCRdb's copy keeps in-frame clones and lacks some. The sample includes 200,000 to 250,000 clones, about 85% seen only once; the top ten take more than 10%. The sample consisted of PBMCs or T cells enriched from blood (not recorded which). This TCR derives from a man younger than 45 who had recovered from COVID-19.

CDR3 residues: CASSNRATNEKLFF. The CDR3, as DNA: TGTGCCAGCAGTAACAGAGCAACTAATGAAAAACTGTTTTTT. The rearrangement joins TRBV6-5 to TRBJ1-4; D is uncertain. Trimming pared 5 bases from V and 0 bases from J, leaving 7 bases between. CDR3 length equals 14 residues. CDR1 and CDR2 (germline): MNHEY, SVGAGI.